This T cell receptor (beta chain) was profiled in a study of response to subunit inactivated influenza vaccine. Study-wide results and caveats: New T cells are recruited in small numbers by each seasonal influenza vaccination, according to the authors' suggestion.

This clonotype has more than one count but fewer than ten. The target antigen is unknown. Germline V gene lookup returns CDR1 SGHRS and CDR2 YFSETQ. Germline trimming cut 0 bases from V and 6 bases from J; bases unmatched to any gene: 3. The CDR3 is 15 amino acids. A single record per CDR3 protein comes from TCRdb applying MiXCR to the RT-PCR reads. In the table there are 600,000 to 700,000 distinct CDR3 sequences, 12% to 15% of which are singletons. The origin of this receptor is a man aged 50 to 59 who received an inactivated influenza vaccine. The sample consisted of PBMCs from blood, taken 14 to 15 days before vaccination. The chain has TRBV5-1 and TRBJ2-1, with 10 positions matching TRBD2. CDR3 coding DNA: TGCGCCAGCAGCTTGGAAGGGACTAGCGTCAATGAGCAGTTCTTC. Translating gives CASSLEGTSVNEQFF.